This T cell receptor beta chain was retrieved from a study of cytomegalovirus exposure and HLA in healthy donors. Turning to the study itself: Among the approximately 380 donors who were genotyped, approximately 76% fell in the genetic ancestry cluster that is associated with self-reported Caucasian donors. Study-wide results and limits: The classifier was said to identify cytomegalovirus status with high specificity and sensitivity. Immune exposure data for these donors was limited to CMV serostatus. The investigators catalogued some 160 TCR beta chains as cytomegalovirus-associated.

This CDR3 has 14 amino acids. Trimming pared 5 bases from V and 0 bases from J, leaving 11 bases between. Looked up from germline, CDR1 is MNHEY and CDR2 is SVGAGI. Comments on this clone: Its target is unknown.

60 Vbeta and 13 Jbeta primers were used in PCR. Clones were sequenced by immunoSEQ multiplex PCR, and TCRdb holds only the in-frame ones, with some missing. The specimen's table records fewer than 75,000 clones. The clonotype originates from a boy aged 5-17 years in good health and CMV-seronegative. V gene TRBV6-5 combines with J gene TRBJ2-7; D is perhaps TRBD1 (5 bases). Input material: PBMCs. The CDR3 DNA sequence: TGTGCCAGCAGTCAGACAGTGCTCTCCTACGAGCAGTACTTC. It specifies CASSQTVLSYEQYF.